This T cell receptor beta chain is drawn from a study of T cells in Graves' hyperthyroidism and ophthalmopathy. Study results and limitations: Ophthalmopathy, as predicted by the model, came a median roughly 6.5 months after the prediction. Also found in blood were most expanded thyroid clonotypes above 0.001.

Exclusion followed for patients with uncontrolled infection, other autoimmune disease, pregnancy or lactation. RNA transcripts gave rise to amplified TCR beta CDR3 regions. A set of HTBI primers served as the primers for a first-round RT-PCR of the TCR CDR3. TCRdb independently ran MiXCR on the multiplex PCR reads; one entry per CDR3 protein. The table lists a few hundred thousand distinct CDR3 sequences, roughly 46% of them singletons. Notes on this clonotype: What it binds is not known. The junction differs from germline at one of its ends, possibly a read error.

This CDR3 is built from 14 residues. In germline, CDR1 is SGHRS, CDR2 YFSETQ. J is TRBJ2-6 and V is TRBV5-1; TRBD2 agrees at 11 bases. The sequence was obtained from an adult woman with Graves' disease, either hyperthyroidism or ophthalmopathy (not recorded which). Sequencing input: peripheral blood or thyroid tissue (not recorded which). DNA of the CDR3: TGCGCCAGCAGCAGTAGCGGGAGGGCCTACGTCCTGACTTTC. It translates to CASSSSGRAYVLTF.